The T cell receptor (beta chain) under discussion was sequenced for a study of blood T cell repertoires in COVID-19. Trimming took 2 bases from V and 7 from J, leaving 13 bases between them. Germline-derived CDR1 and CDR2 are SGHRS and YFSETQ. This CDR3 has 14 residues. Assay used: immunoSEQ multiplex PCR; TCRdb lists only in-frame clones, some missing. The sample consists of 150,000 to 200,000 clones, roughly 87% of them appearing once. The V gene is TRBV5-1, the J gene TRBJ2-1; tentatively, D is TRBD2 (6 bases). Sequences were obtained from peripheral blood. The receptor's source is a woman aged 55-75 years with COVID-19, enrolled during active disease. CDR3 protein: CASSFTAGGNEQFF. DNA for the CDR3: TGCGCCAGCAGCTTTACAGCGGGCGGTAATGAGCAGTTCTTC.